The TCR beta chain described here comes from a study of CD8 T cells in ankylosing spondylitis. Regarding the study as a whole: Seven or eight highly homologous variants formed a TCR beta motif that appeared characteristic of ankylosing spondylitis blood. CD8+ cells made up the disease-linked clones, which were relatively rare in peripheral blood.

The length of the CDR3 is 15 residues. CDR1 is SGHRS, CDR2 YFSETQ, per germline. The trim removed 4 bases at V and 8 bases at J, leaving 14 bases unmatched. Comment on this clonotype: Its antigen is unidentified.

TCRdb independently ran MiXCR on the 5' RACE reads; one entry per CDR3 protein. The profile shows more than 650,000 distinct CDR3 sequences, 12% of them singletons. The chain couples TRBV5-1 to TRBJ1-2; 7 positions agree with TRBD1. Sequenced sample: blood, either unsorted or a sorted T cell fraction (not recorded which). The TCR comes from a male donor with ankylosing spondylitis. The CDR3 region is CASSLPTGRAGGYTF. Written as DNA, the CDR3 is TGCGCCAGCAGCCTCCCGACAGGGAGGGCTGGGGGCTACACCTTC.